The subject of this entry is one T cell receptor (beta chain). As yet, its antigen is unknown. These data come from a study of T cells after yellow fever vaccination. The study, taken as a whole, reports: Reappearance after the booster was seen for most primary-vaccination clones, at 95% to 96% CD4 and 70% to 90% CD8. A secondary response was less intense yet reached its peak sooner, at day 5 versus 15. Researchers cautioned that FACS-sorted repertoires could harbor abundant clonotypes contaminating from the bulk population.

Germline V lookup: CDR1 LNHNV, CDR2 YYDKDF (reference sequence). V gave up 0 bases and J gave up 0 bases; unmatched junction bases: 20. CDR3 length equals 22 residues. Conversion of TCR transcripts into cDNA relied on 5'RACE template switching, which added a universal primer site and UMIs. Each CDR3 protein gets one entry after TCRdb re-called the 5' RACE reads with MiXCR. The sample contains some 340,000 distinct CDR3 sequences, about 10% of which appear only once. This chain joins TRBV15 and TRBJ1-5; 7 bases are shared with TRBD1. This TCR was recovered from a man younger than 35 who received the YFV17D yellow fever vaccine. Sequencing was performed on CD4+ T cells sorted from PBMCs, taken 45 days after the yellow fever booster vaccination. CDR3 region: CATSRDRFTGVPHKASNQPQHF. In nucleotides, the CDR3 is TGTGCCACCAGCAGAGATAGGTTCACAGGGGTCCCCCACAAAGCTAGCAATCAGCCCCAGCATTTT.